The 29 T cell receptor beta chains reported below all come from one sample, sequenced in a study of T cell changes during pregnancy in multiple sclerosis. Assay used: immunoSEQ multiplex PCR; TCRdb lists only in-frame clones, some missing. Here the sample spans tens of thousands of clones, 85% to 95% being singletons. The source was peripheral blood, collected in the third trimester of pregnancy. The source is a female donor in good health, enrolled as a control in a pregnancy study.

The V gene is TRBV19, the J gene TRBJ1-4; TRBD1 matches at 7 bases. The CDR3 extends over 15 amino acids. The V gene's germline CDR1 is LNHDA and CDR2 SQIVND (reference sequence). V was clipped by 6 bases and J by 1 base; unmatched bases: 5. This CDR3 reads CASSTRQGTNEKLFF. The DNA for the CDR3 is TGTGCCAGTAGCACCCGACAGGGAACTAATGAAAAACTGTTTTTT.

The chain joins TRBV25-1 to TRBJ1-2; D perhaps matches TRBD1 (5 bases). The V and J ends lost 1 base and 8 bases respectively, with 14 bases between them. The CDR3 spans 14 residues. Germline V gives CDR1 MGHDK, CDR2 SYGVNS. The chain's CDR3 is CASSELAGPGGYTF. As DNA, the CDR3 is TGTGCCAGCAGTGAATTGGCGGGACCAGGCGGCTACACCTTC.

The chain carries TRBV7-2 and TRBJ2-5, with D possibly TRBD2 on 7 matching bases. This CDR3 contains 14 residues. Trimming left V 8 bases short and J 4 bases short, with 17 bases between. Germline V gene data show CDR1 as SGHTA and CDR2 as FQGNSA. CDR3 sequence: CASGGALGGETQYF. DNA for the CDR3: TGTGCCAGCGGGGGGGCGCTGGGGGGAGAGACCCAGTACTTC.

J is TRBJ2-2 and V is TRBV9; 7 bases fit TRBD2. Germline CDR1 and CDR2: SGDLS and YYNGEE. J lost 5 bases, V lost 2 bases, and 12 bases had no gene match. The CDR3 covers 17 residues. The CDR3 nucleotides are TGTGCCAGCAGCGTGTCTAGCGGAGGGGTTCGTACCGGGGAGCTGTTTTTT. This translates into CASSVSSGGVRTGELFF.

V gene TRBV5-5 combines with J gene TRBJ2-7; 12 bases match TRBD2. The length of the CDR3 is 19 residues. Germline V gene lookup returns CDR1 SGHKS and CDR2 YYEKEE (reference sequence). V lost 2 bases and J lost 2; bases outside the gene matches: 14. The CDR3 sequence is CASSLKGARTSGVPYEQYF. The CDR3, as DNA: TGTGCCAGCAGCTTAAAGGGGGCCAGGACTAGCGGGGTCCCCTACGAGCAGTACTTC.

The table lists this clone with a few counts. The V call is TRBV27, the J call TRBJ2-7; maybe TRBD1 (6 bases). V was cut by 4 bases and J by 5 bases, with 21 bases left in between. This CDR3 spans 16 amino acids. The germline CDR1 and CDR2 sequences are MNHEY and SMNVEV (reference sequence). The CDR3 coding sequence is TGTGCCAGCAGTTCGGTCAACACAGGGCTGAGGAACGAGCAGTACTTC. Translation gives CASSSVNTGLRNEQYF.

The V and J genes are TRBV30 and TRBJ1-6; TRBD1 might be the D (5 bases). The CDR3 loop spans 13 amino acids. Trimming left V 0 bases short and J 6 bases short, with 6 bases between. CDR1 is GTSNPN and CDR2 is SVGIG in the germline V gene (reference sequence). CDR3 nucleotide sequence: TGTGCCTGGAGTGTCCAGGGTAATTCACCCCTCCACTTT. Translated: CAWSVQGNSPLHF.

The rearrangement links TRBV19 to TRBJ1-3, with D uncertain. The CDR3 spans 14 residues. Germline-derived CDR1 and CDR2 are LNHDA and SQIVND (reference sequence). V was cut by 7 bases and J by 6 bases, with 16 bases left in between. CDR3: CASMRQRKENTIYF. The CDR3 coding sequence is TGTGCCAGTATGCGTCAGAGGAAGGAAAACACCATATATTTT.

This CDR3 reads CASSLPGTYEQYF. The DNA of the CDR3 is TGTGCCAGCAGCTTGCCAGGAACCTACGAGCAGTACTTC. The rearrangement links TRBV5-5 to TRBJ2-7; D is uncertain. The CDR3 length is 13 residues. Germline-derived CDR1 and CDR2 are SGHKS and YYEKEE (reference sequence). Trimming cost V 1 base and J 2 bases, with 7 bases left between them. The variable domain in full, with the rest retrieved from reference TRBV5-5 and TRBJ2-7, is DAGVTQSPTHLIKTRGQQVTLRCSPISGHKSVSWYQQVLGQGPQFIFQYYEKEERGRGNFPDRFSARQFPNYSSELNVNALLLGDSALYLCASSLPGTYEQYFGPGTRLTVT.

The chain carries TRBV6-4 and TRBJ2-6, with a weak D call TRBD2 (5 bases). Germline V lookup: CDR1 MRHNA, CDR2 SNTAGT. The CDR3 is 14 amino acids. Trimming left V 5 bases short and J 2 bases short, with 7 bases between. This CDR3 is CASSPGAGANVLTF. CDR3 DNA sequence: TGTGCCAGCAGTCCCGGGGCTGGGGCCAACGTCCTGACTTTC.

The table lists this clone with a count of one. The gene calls are TRBV5-4 and TRBJ2-7; 7 positions match TRBD2. CDR3 length equals 13 residues. The trim removed 4 bases at V and 3 bases at J, leaving 4 bases unmatched. Germline loops: CDR1 SGHNT, CDR2 YYREEE (reference sequence). CDR3 DNA sequence: TGTGCCAGCAGCCGGGACTACCTCTACGAGCAGTACTTC. Its protein product is CASSRDYLYEQYF.

This clone was recorded only once. The gene calls are TRBV11-3 and TRBJ2-3; 7 nucleotides line up with TRBD2. Looked up from germline, CDR1 is SGHNT and CDR2 is YENEEA. The CDR3 is 13 residues long. Unmatched junction bases numbered 5, after V lost 6 bases and J lost 5 bases. In DNA, the CDR3 is TGTGCCAGCAGAGGACTAGATGGAGATACGCAGTATTTT. Its translation: CASRGLDGDTQYF.

This sequence joins TRBV27 and TRBJ2-2; D is uncertain. V was pared by 5 bases and J by 3 bases, with 7 bases between. This CDR3 comprises 13 residues. Looked up from germline, CDR1 is MNHEY and CDR2 is SMNVEV (reference sequence). The CDR3: CASSPLDTGELFF. CDR3 DNA sequence: TGTGCCAGCAGTCCATTAGACACCGGGGAGCTGTTTTTT.

The rearrangement links TRBV2 to TRBJ1-1; TRBD1 matches at 11 bases. J gave up 7 bases and V 3 bases, and 7 bases lay outside the gene matches. This CDR3 spans 15 amino acids. CDR1 and CDR2 (germline): SNHLY, FYNNEI. CDR3: CASSDYEDRGHEAFF. The CDR3 DNA reads as TGTGCCAGCAGTGACTATGAGGACAGGGGGCATGAAGCTTTCTTT.

J is TRBJ1-2 and V is TRBV29-1, with unresolved D. V lost 4 bases, J lost 0 bases, and 6 bases lay in between. The CDR3 spans 12 residues. Germline lookup yields CDR1 SQVTM and CDR2 ANQGSEA. The CDR3 region is CSVVQPNYGYTF. The DNA for the CDR3 is TGCAGCGTTGTACAGCCTAACTATGGCTACACCTTC. Supplemented by reference TRBV29-1 and TRBJ1-2, the full variable domain reads SAVISQKPSRDICQRGTSLTIQCQVDSQVTMMFWYRQQPGQSLTLIATANQGSEATYESGFVIDKFPISRPNLTFSTLTVSNMSPEDSSIYLCSVVQPNYGYTFGSGTRLTVV.

This chain's CDR3 is CASSGLPGVSLYEQYF. The CDR3, as DNA: TGTGCCAGCAGTGGGCTTCCGGGAGTATCACTATACGAGCAGTACTTC. The J gene is TRBJ2-7, the V gene TRBV25-1, with D tentatively TRBD2 (6 bases). This CDR3 has 16 amino acids. V lost 4 bases to trimming and J lost 4 bases, with 20 bases between them. Germline loops: CDR1 MGHDK, CDR2 SYGVNS.

This chain links TRBV28 with TRBJ1-5; D might be TRBD1 (6 bases). Per germline, CDR1 MDHEN and CDR2 SYDVKM. V was clipped by 10 bases and J by 3 bases, with 19 bases between them. This CDR3 comprises 15 residues. The CDR3 coding sequence is TGTGCCACTTACACAGGGACGCCGTTCAATCAGCCCCAGCATTTT. Translation gives CATYTGTPFNQPQHF.

Note on this clone: Its ends do not fully match the called genes, so a read error is possible. In nucleotides, the CDR3 is TGTGCTAGCAGCCCGCGCCGACAGGGTAAAGAGACCCAGTACTTC. Its translation: CASSPRRQGKETQYF. The gene calls are TRBV7-7 and TRBJ2-5, with 7 bases lining up with TRBD1. CDR1 SSHAT and CDR2 FNYEAQ come from the germline V gene (reference sequence). This CDR3 is built from 15 residues.

V is TRBV7-9 and J is TRBJ2-5, with TRBD1 identical over 7 bases. This CDR3 region has 18 residues. Looked up from germline, CDR1 is SEHNR and CDR2 is FQNEAQ (reference sequence). J was trimmed by 7 bases and V by 5 bases; bases with no gene match: 22. The CDR3 coding sequence is TGTGCCAGCAGCCCGATGGACACCGGTACAGGGGCGCGTGGGACCCAGTACTTC. Translated: CASSPMDTGTGARGTQYF.

This clone turned up a few times. This rearrangement joins TRBV7-9 to TRBJ1-2; TRBD1 might be the D (5 bases). The ends were cut back, 0 bases at V and 8 bases at J, with 10 bases in the middle. Germline V gene lookup returns CDR1 SEHNR and CDR2 FQNEAQ (reference sequence). The CDR3 length is 13 residues. DNA for the CDR3: TGTGCCAGCAGCTTAGCCAGGGTGGAAGGCTACACCTTC. Translated, it gives CASSLARVEGYTF.

The rearrangement links TRBV11-2 to TRBJ2-1, with 12 bases fitting TRBD2. Trimming took 2 bases from V and 0 from J; bases not matched to a gene: 5. The CDR3 covers 18 residues. CDR1 and CDR2 from the germline V gene are SGHAT and FQNNGV. Here the CDR3 DNA reads TGTGCCAGCAGCTTAAGACTAGCGGGAGCGAGCTCCTACAATGAGCAGTTCTTC. Translating gives CASSLRLAGASSYNEQFF.

The chain combines TRBV7-2 with TRBJ2-7; 7 bases map to TRBD2. In germline, CDR1 is SGHTA, CDR2 FQGNSA. V was clipped by 1 base and J by 2 bases; unmatched bases: 5. The CDR3 consists of 15 residues. The CDR3 bases are TGTGCCAGCAGCTTAGGTCCAGCGGGAACCTACGAGCAGTACTTC. It codes for CASSLGPAGTYEQYF.

This chain links TRBV28 with TRBJ2-7; maybe TRBD1 (6 bases). Per germline, CDR1 MDHEN and CDR2 SYDVKM. The CDR3 has 15 residues. V gave up 6 bases and J gave up 7 bases, with 22 bases separating them. The CDR3 region is CASRPPGHPLREQYF. The CDR3 DNA follows: TGTGCCAGCAGACCTCCGGGACACCCCCTACGGGAGCAGTACTTC. Drawing the rest from reference TRBV28 and TRBJ2-7, the complete variable domain is DVKVTQSSRYLVKRTGEKVFLECVQDMDHENMFWYRQDPGLGLRLIYFSYDVKMKEKGDIPEGYSVSREKKERFSLILESASTNQTSMYLCASRPPGHPLREQYFGPGTRLTVT.

V is TRBV10-3 and J is TRBJ2-7, with 12 nucleotides matching TRBD1. The length of the CDR3 is 15 residues. Looked up from germline, CDR1 is ENHRY and CDR2 is SYGVKD. Trimming cost V 10 bases and J 0 bases; bases outside gene matches: 7. This CDR3 is CATGTGGAPSYEQYF. CDR3 DNA: TGTGCCACCGGGACAGGGGGCGCCCCCTCCTACGAGCAGTACTTC.

The count of this clone is one. The genes are TRBV18 and TRBJ2-3, with 15 bases matching TRBD2. The CDR3 is 16 residues long. V shed 2 bases, J shed 5 bases, and the junction held 2 bases outside the gene matches. Germline loops: CDR1 KGHSH, CDR2 LQKENI. CDR3 loop: CASSPEGLAGGDTQYF. The CDR3 DNA sequence: TGTGCCAGCTCACCAGAGGGACTAGCGGGGGGAGATACGCAGTATTTT.

This chain joins TRBV15 and TRBJ1-1; D uncertain. The CDR3 runs 14 residues. Trimming took off 0 bases at V and 2 bases at J, with 7 bases between the two ends. Germline-derived CDR1 and CDR2 are LNHNV and YYDKDF (reference sequence). CDR3 DNA: TGTGCCACCAGCAGAGACCAGGCCAACACTGAAGCTTTCTTT. This translates into CATSRDQANTEAFF.

This sequence joins TRBV5-5 and TRBJ2-1, with 8 positions matching TRBD2. The V segment lost 2 bases and the J segment 5 bases; nucleotides outside the gene matches: 6. The CDR3 is 15 residues long. Germline-derived CDR1 and CDR2 are SGHKS and YYEKEE (reference sequence). CDR3 DNA: TGTGCCAGCAGCTTTCGGGGGGGGGCCGACAATGAGCAGTTCTTC. Translated, it gives CASSFRGGADNEQFF. The full variable domain, completed using reference TRBV5-5 and TRBJ2-1, is DAGVTQSPTHLIKTRGQQVTLRCSPISGHKSVSWYQQVLGQGPQFIFQYYEKEERGRGNFPDRFSARQFPNYSSELNVNALLLGDSALYLCASSFRGGADNEQFFGPGTRLTVL.

This clone is a singleton in its sample. The gene calls are TRBV7-6 and TRBJ1-5; tentative D call: TRBD1 (5 bases). Germline V CDR1 and CDR2: SGHVS, FNYEAQ. V lost 3 bases and J 4 bases, leaving 7 bases between the germline ends. The CDR3 is made up of 13 amino acids. CDR3 nucleotides: TGTGCCAGCAGCTTGACAGCTAATCAGCCCCAGCATTTT. It is translated as CASSLTANQPQHF.

This sequence joins TRBV7-2 and TRBJ2-2; 7 positions agree with TRBD1. Per germline, CDR1 SGHTA and CDR2 FQGNSA. The V and J ends lost 7 bases and 7 bases, in that order; junction bases with no gene match: 9. The CDR3 runs 14 residues. As DNA, the CDR3 is TGTGCCAGCACTCTGGCAGGGGGTTACGGGGAGCTGTTTTTT. It translates to CASTLAGGYGELFF.